This T cell receptor beta chain was documented in a study of cytomegalovirus exposure and HLA in healthy donors. Germline values: CDR1 SGHKS, CDR2 YYEKEE (reference sequence). V was shortened by 0 bases and J by 6 bases, with 9 bases between the two germline ends. The CDR3 extends over 14 amino acids. About this clone itself: Its antigen is unknown.

Study-wide findings and caveats: Accurate prediction of HLA-A and HLA-B alleles (for most subjects) was reportedly achieved from TCR beta sequences.

Primers: 60 Vbeta forward and 13 Jbeta reverse. TCRdb's copy holds only in-frame clones and misses some; the assay was immunoSEQ multiplex PCR. The top ten hold more than 0.9% of the sample, which has 100,000 to 150,000 clones, roughly 82% seen once. The sequence was collected from a boy younger than 18 in good health and CMV-seronegative. The chain carries TRBV5-5 and TRBJ2-2; tentative D call: TRBD2 (5 bases). Material: PBMCs. The DNA for the CDR3 is TGTGCCAGCAGCTTGGGATACGGGGCCGGGGAGCTGTTTTTT. Its protein is CASSLGYGAGELFF. Filled out from reference TRBV5-5 and TRBJ2-2, the complete variable domain reads DAGVTQSPTHLIKTRGQQVTLRCSPISGHKSVSWYQQVLGQGPQFIFQYYEKEERGRGNFPDRFSARQFPNYSSELNVNALLLGDSALYLCASSLGYGAGELFFGEGSRLTVL.